A single sample gave rise to the 4 T cell receptor beta chains below, sequenced in a study of neurological immune-mediated disorders. In TCRdb, the 5' RACE reads were re-called with MiXCR into one record per CDR3 protein. Of roughly 52,000 distinct CDR3 sequences listed, approximately 5.8% are singletons. Source material: CD4+ T cells from blood. The receptors stem from a woman aged 18-29 years with multiple sclerosis.

This clonotype was counted between two and nine times. This chain links TRBV5-4 with TRBJ2-2, with a possible D match to TRBD1 (5 bases). Germline CDR1 is SGHNT and CDR2 is YYREEE (reference sequence). The germline V and J ends were trimmed by 4 bases and 1 base, with 8 bases remaining between them. This CDR3 is built from 14 residues. In DNA, the CDR3 is TGTGCCAGCAGCCTGCAGGGGAACACCGGGGAGCTGTTTTTT. Translating gives CASSLQGNTGELFF. Complete variable domain (other parts from reference TRBV5-4 and TRBJ2-2): ETGVTQSPTHLIKTRGQQVTLRCSSQSGHNTVSWYQQALGQGPQFIFQYYREEENGRGNFPPRFSGLQFPNYSSELNVNALELDDSALYLCASSLQGNTGELFFGEGSRLTVL.

This clonotype occurred many times. The rearrangement joins TRBV27 to TRBJ2-5; tentatively, D is TRBD1 or TRBD2 (5 bases each). Between the trimmed V and J ends, which lost 6 bases and 1 base, there was a span of 12 bases. The germline V gene encodes CDR1 MNHEY and CDR2 SMNVEV (reference sequence). The CDR3 runs to 14 residues. CDR3 bases: TGTGCCAGCAGGAGGGGCTCTGCCCAAGAGACCCAGTACTTC. As protein: CASRRGSAQETQYF.

This clonotype was recorded at least ten times. This chain joins TRBV28 and TRBJ1-1, with 7 positions matching TRBD1. V lost 2 bases and J lost 3; bases outside the gene matches: 3. CDR3 size: 14 residues. Per the germline V gene, CDR1 is MDHEN and CDR2 is SYDVKM. The CDR3 reads CASSLAGGDTEAFF. CDR3 bases: TGTGCCAGCAGTTTAGCAGGGGGGGACACTGAAGCTTTCTTT.

This clonotype was counted at least ten times. J is TRBJ2-5 and V is TRBV29-1; 7 bases line up with TRBD1. J was trimmed by 9 bases and V by 6 bases; bases with no gene match: 16. Germline-derived CDR1 and CDR2 are SQVTM and ANQGSEA. The CDR3 has 14 amino acids. In DNA, the CDR3 is TGCAGCGTGCGGTCAACAGGGGCCCTGTCGTCCCAGTACTTC. Protein: CSVRSTGALSSQYF.